The sequence of this TCR beta chain was determined in a study of CD8 T cells in ankylosing spondylitis. Study results and limitations: Before this, some motif variants had been reported in reactive arthritis synovial fluid and blood. In peripheral blood, disease-linked CD8+ clones occurred at relatively low frequencies. Characteristic, it appeared, of ankylosing spondylitis blood was a TCR beta motif of seven or eight highly homologous variants.

This clonotype was observed many times. No antigen is known for it. An end of the junction differs from the germline gene, which may be a read error. Germline V lookup: CDR1 SGHRS, CDR2 YFSETQ. The CDR3 contains 13 residues. Construction of TCR beta libraries was performed using quantitative 5'-RACE with molecular barcodes. TCRdb re-derived calls from the 5' RACE reads in MiXCR, one entry per CDR3 protein. The sample lists 450,000 or so distinct CDR3 sequences, about 24% seen once, with under 0.9% in the top ten. The receptor's source is a male donor with ankylosing spondylitis. V and J are TRBV5-1 and TRBJ1-5; D is uncertain. Sequencing used blood, either unsorted or a sorted T cell fraction (not recorded which). CDR3 sequence reads: CASSPQGNQPQHF. The CDR3 coding sequence is TGTGCCAGCAGCCCTCAGGGCAATCAGCCCCAGCATTTT.